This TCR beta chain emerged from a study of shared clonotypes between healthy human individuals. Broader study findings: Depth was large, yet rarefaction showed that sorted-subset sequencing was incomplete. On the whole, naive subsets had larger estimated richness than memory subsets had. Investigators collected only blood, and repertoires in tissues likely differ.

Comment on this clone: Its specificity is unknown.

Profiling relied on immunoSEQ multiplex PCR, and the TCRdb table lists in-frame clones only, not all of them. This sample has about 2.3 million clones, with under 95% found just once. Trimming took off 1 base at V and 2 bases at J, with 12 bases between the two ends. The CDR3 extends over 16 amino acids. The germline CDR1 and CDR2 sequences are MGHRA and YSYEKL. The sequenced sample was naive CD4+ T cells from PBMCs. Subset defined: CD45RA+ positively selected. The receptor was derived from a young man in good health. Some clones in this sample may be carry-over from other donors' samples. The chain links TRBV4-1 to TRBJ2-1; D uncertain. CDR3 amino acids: CASSQVGRAAYNEQFF. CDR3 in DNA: TGCGCCAGCAGCCAAGTAGGAAGGGCTGCCTACAATGAGCAGTTCTTC.